The 29 T cell receptor beta chains given below trace back to one sample, sequenced in a study of T cells after posttransplantation cyclophosphamide. Treatment was busulfan-fludarabine conditioning, a marrow graft, and cyclophosphamide on days +3 and +4. The data were produced by immunoSEQ multiplex PCR, yet TCRdb's version contains in-frame clones alone and is incomplete. Recorded here are some 16,000 clones, none singletons. The source was PBMCs, collected after allogeneic stem cell transplant with posttransplant cyclophosphamide. These receptors were obtained from a female patient aged 30 to 45 who received an allogeneic stem cell transplant from a related donor, was CMV-positive, and had no GVHD. A subset of T cells may come from the graft donor.

This clone was observed many times. The genes are TRBV2 and TRBJ1-1, with D perhaps matching TRBD1 (5 bases). Trimming pared 1 base from V and 1 base from J, leaving 10 bases between. This CDR3 comprises 15 residues. From germline, CDR1 is SNHLY and CDR2 FYNNEI. The CDR3 DNA reads TGTGCCAGCAGTGAAGGGGTAGGGGCGAACACTGAAGCTTTCTTT. It is translated as CASSEGVGANTEAFF.

This clone was found a few times. The chain has TRBV18 and TRBJ2-5; D is ambiguous. With the DNA end fitting TRBJ2-7 better, the J assignment may be wrong. CDR3 length equals 11 residues. From germline, CDR1 is KGHSH and CDR2 LQKENI. CDR3 residues: CASSPNYEQYF. CDR3 nucleotide sequence: TGTGCCAGCTCACCAAACTACGAGCAGTACTTC.

This clone is medium-sized. V and J are TRBV2 and TRBJ2-1; 7 nucleotides match TRBD2. V shed 8 bases and J 8 bases; nucleotides not matched to a gene: 9. Germline assignment: CDR1 SNHLY and CDR2 FYNNEI. This CDR3 is 13 amino acids long. CDR3 nucleotides: TGTGCCAGCGTTGGACTAGATATCCATGAGCAGTTCTTC. It translates to CASVGLDIHEQFF.

This clone occurred many times. The chain links TRBV6-5 to TRBJ1-2; TRBD1 matches 9 bases. V dropped 6 bases and J dropped 5; count of bases not matched to a gene: 4. The CDR3 has 13 residues. Germline V gene lookup returns CDR1 MNHEY and CDR2 SVGAGI. CDR3 coding DNA: TGTGCCAGCAGCTGGGACAGGGATTATGGCTACACCTTC. The encoded protein is CASSWDRDYGYTF.

This clone was detected ten times or more. The chain joins TRBV5-8 to TRBJ2-2; D unclear. Germline V gives CDR1 SGHTS, CDR2 YDEGEE. This CDR3 has 12 amino acids. The V and J ends lost 1 base and 6 bases respectively, with 4 bases between them. The CDR3, as DNA: TGTGCCAGCAGCTTGTGGCCCGGGGAGCTGTTTTTT. Protein: CASSLWPGELFF.

This clone was recorded many times. The J gene is TRBJ1-2, the V gene TRBV6-1, with 7 bases lining up with TRBD1. This CDR3 region has 16 residues. V trimming: 0 bases; J trimming: 2 bases; junction bases outside the gene matches: 6. Germline V lookup: CDR1 MNHNS, CDR2 SASEGT. CDR3 region: CASSEAGTADNYGYTF. The CDR3 DNA reads as TGTGCCAGCAGTGAAGCCGGGACAGCCGACAACTATGGCTACACCTTC.

This clone was recorded many times. The chain links TRBV11-3 to TRBJ2-7; 11 bases are a match to TRBD1. Trimming at V came to 1 base and at J to 3 bases, leaving 11 bases not matched to a gene. The CDR3 spans 18 residues. Germline V gives CDR1 SGHNT, CDR2 YENEEA. CDR3 sequence reads: CASSLAPPPGQGDYEQYF. CDR3 sequence (DNA): TGTGCCAGCAGCTTAGCCCCCCCTCCGGGACAGGGGGACTACGAGCAGTACTTC.

This clone was seen at least ten times. The genes are TRBV30 and TRBJ2-1, with 7 bases aligning to TRBD2. The CDR3 contains 13 residues. The germline CDR1 and CDR2 sequences are GTSNPN and SVGIG (reference sequence). The J segment lost 3 bases and the V segment lost 1 base, leaving 0 bases of the junction unmatched. CDR3 sequence: CAWSGDYYNEQFF. The CDR3 DNA is TGTGCCTGGAGTGGGGACTACTACAATGAGCAGTTCTTC. Full variable domain (rest looked up from reference TRBV30 and TRBJ2-1): SQTIHQWPATLVQPVGSPLSLECTVEGTSNPNLYWYRQAAGRGLQLLFYSVGIGQISSEVPQNLSASRPQDRQFILSSKKLLLSDSGFYLCAWSGDYYNEQFFGPGTRLTVL.

In its sample, this clone was seen many times. The chain couples TRBV18 to TRBJ1-1; no clear D gene. The CDR3 extends over 13 amino acids. With 7 bases removed from V and 0 bases from J, the gap between germline ends came to 9 bases. CDR1 KGHSH and CDR2 LQKENI come from the germline V gene. The CDR3 coding sequence is TGTGCCAGCTTTCAACTCCTGAACACTGAAGCTTTCTTT. This sequence encodes CASFQLLNTEAFF.

Many counts were recorded for this clone. The rearrangement uses TRBV2 and TRBJ2-7; 7 bases match TRBD1. V lost 7 bases, J lost 3 bases, and 6 bases stayed unmatched. CDR1 is SNHLY and CDR2 is FYNNEI in the germline V gene. The CDR3 sequence is 13 residues long. The CDR3 is CASNPWDSYEQYF. Written as DNA, the CDR3 is TGTGCCAGCAATCCGTGGGACAGCTACGAGCAGTACTTC.

This clone was observed a few times. The chain links TRBV2 to TRBJ1-6, with 8 bases fitting TRBD1. This CDR3 has 14 residues. Germline V lookup: CDR1 SNHLY, CDR2 FYNNEI. The V and J ends lost 4 bases and 9 bases, in that order; junction bases with no gene match: 5. CDR3 amino acids: CASSADRVGSPLHF. The CDR3 DNA reads as TGTGCCAGCAGTGCGGACAGGGTGGGTTCACCCCTCCACTTT. The full variable domain, in which reference TRBV2 and TRBJ1-6 provide the parts outside the CDR3, is EPEVTQTPSHQVTQMGQEVILRCVPISNHLYFYWYRQILGQKVEFLVSFYNNEISEKSEIFDDQFSVERPDGSNFTLKIRSTKLEDSAMYFCASSADRVGSPLHFGNGTRLTVT.

This clone was seen at least ten times. The sample contains more than one DNA sequence encoding this CDR3. The V and J genes are TRBV6-5 and TRBJ2-3, with 8 bases that match TRBD1. Germline-derived CDR1 and CDR2 are MNHEY and SVGAGI. The V gene end was trimmed by 0 bases and the J gene end by 10 bases; junction bases not matched to a gene: 6. CDR3 length: 14 amino acids. CDR3 DNA sequence: TGTGCCAGCAGTTACTCGGGGACAGGACGGGCGCAGTATTTT. It yields the protein CASSYSGTGRAQYF.

This clone was counted at least ten times. V gene TRBV27 combines with J gene TRBJ2-3; 7 nucleotides match TRBD2. From germline, CDR1 is MNHEY and CDR2 SMNVEV (reference sequence). The CDR3 has 17 amino acids. Trimming took 6 bases from V and 0 from J; bases not matched to a gene: 12. The CDR3 DNA is TGTGCCAGCAGCGAACCCCGGGCTAGCGGTAGCACAGATACGCAGTATTTT. As protein: CASSEPRASGSTDTQYF.

This clone has a count of ten or more. This chain uses TRBV11-2 with TRBJ2-1; tentative D call: TRBD2 (5 bases). Germline CDR1 SGHAT, CDR2 FQNNGV. The CDR3 consists of 17 residues. V was cut by 0 bases and J by 3 bases, with 15 bases left in between. The CDR3 nucleotides read TGTGCCAGCAGCTTAGAGACGGCGGGTTGGGGCTACAATGAGCAGTTCTTC. Amino acids: CASSLETAGWGYNEQFF.

This clone was seen ten or more times. The CDR3 DNA is TGTGCCACCAGCAGACGACTAGAACCGAAAGCTTTCTTT. This translates into CATSRRLEPKAFF. The rearrangement joins TRBV15 to TRBJ1-1, with no clear D. CDR3 length: 13 residues. Germline V lookup: CDR1 LNHNV, CDR2 YYDKDF (reference sequence). With 2 bases removed from V and 9 bases from J, the gap between germline ends came to 13 bases.

The sample holds many counts of this clone. The rearrangement uses TRBV29-1 and TRBJ2-7; tentatively, D is TRBD1 (5 bases). V gave up 0 bases and J gave up 5 bases, with 14 bases separating them. Germline assignment: CDR1 SQVTM and CDR2 ANQGSEA. The CDR3 runs 14 residues. The CDR3 nucleotides read TGCAGCGTTGAAGATCGCCGGACAAGCAACGAGCAGTACTTC. It encodes CSVEDRRTSNEQYF.

This clone has ten or more counts. The chain employs TRBV4-1 and TRBJ1-2; weak D call: TRBD1 (6 bases). The ends were cut back, 0 bases at V and 5 bases at J, with 7 bases in the middle. The CDR3 consists of 13 residues. Germline-derived CDR1 and CDR2 are MGHRA and YSYEKL. The CDR3 coding sequence is TGCGCCAGCAGCCAAGACGGGACATATGGCTACACCTTC. This sequence encodes CASSQDGTYGYTF.

This clone has a count of ten or more. The chain employs TRBV25-1 and TRBJ2-5; possibly TRBD2 for D (5 bases). Trimming cost V 4 bases and J 6 bases, with 12 bases left between them. CDR3 size: 13 residues. Germline-derived CDR1 and CDR2 are MGHDK and SYGVNS. Written as DNA, the CDR3 is TGTGCCAGCAGTGTGGATAGCGCCAAGACCCAGTACTTC. This gives the protein CASSVDSAKTQYF.

This clone has a count of ten or more. The V and J genes are TRBV28 and TRBJ1-5; a possible D gene is TRBD1 (5 bases). The germline V and J ends were trimmed by 8 bases and 0 bases, with 20 bases remaining between them. In germline, CDR1 is MDHEN, CDR2 SYDVKM. This CDR3 region has 17 residues. The CDR3 DNA is TGTGCCAGCCAGGGCAGTAGGACGATTAATAGCAATCAGCCCCAGCATTTT. Its protein product is CASQGSRTINSNQPQHF. Using reference TRBV28 and TRBJ1-5 for the parts outside the CDR3, the full variable domain is DVKVTQSSRYLVKRTGEKVFLECVQDMDHENMFWYRQDPGLGLRLIYFSYDVKMKEKGDIPEGYSVSREKKERFSLILESASTNQTSMYLCASQGSRTINSNQPQHFGDGTRLSIL.

Many counts were recorded for this clone. This chain connects TRBV5-1 to TRBJ2-7, with D unresolved. CDR1 and CDR2 from the germline V gene are SGHRS and YFSETQ. The CDR3 runs 14 residues. V was cut by 2 bases and J by 5 bases, with 14 bases left in between. As DNA, the CDR3 is TGCGCCAGCAGCTTTTGGCTAGGTACCAACGAGCAGTACTTC. This codes for CASSFWLGTNEQYF.

The table lists this clone with many counts. The chain uses TRBV4-1 and TRBJ2-1; 8 bases align to TRBD2. The CDR3 covers 19 residues. V lost 3 bases and J lost 1; bases outside the gene matches: 14. Per germline, CDR1 MGHRA and CDR2 YSYEKL. The CDR3: CASSQGGAGVTYSYNEQFF. In DNA form, the CDR3 reads TGCGCCAGCAGCCAGGGGGGAGCGGGAGTTACCTATTCCTACAATGAGCAGTTCTTC.

This clone has a count of ten or more. At one end the junction does not follow the germline gene, possibly because of a read error. V usage is TRBV28 and J usage is TRBJ1-1; possibly TRBD1 for D (5 bases). Germline CDR1 and CDR2: MDHEN and SYDVKM. This CDR3 spans 12 amino acids. CDR3 protein: CATQGEVGANFF. The CDR3 region has the DNA TGTGCCACCCAAGGGGAGGTTGGGGCAAATTTTTTT.

This clone was recorded at least ten times. At one of its ends the junction is not consistent with the germline gene, which may arise from a read error. V gene TRBV19 combines with J gene TRBJ2-3; 7 positions match TRBD1. CDR1 and CDR2 (germline): LNHDA, SQIVND (reference sequence). The CDR3 spans 15 residues. CDR3 nucleotides: TGTGCCAGTAGGCCCGACAGGGACGGCACAGATACGCAGTGTTTT. This gives the protein CASRPDRDGTDTQCF.

This clone has a count of ten or more. V usage is TRBV30 and J usage is TRBJ2-6; possibly TRBD1 for D (6 bases). CDR1 and CDR2 (germline): GTSNPN, SVGIG (reference sequence). This CDR3 comprises 18 residues. V dropped 1 base and J dropped 0 bases, with 16 bases sitting between them. CDR3 nucleotide sequence: TGTGCCTGGAGTGCCATCGGGCAGGGGAGCTCTGGGGCCAACGTCCTGACTTTC. Residues: CAWSAIGQGSSGANVLTF. The entire variable domain, with the rest obtained from reference TRBV30 and TRBJ2-6, is as follows: SQTIHQWPATLVQPVGSPLSLECTVEGTSNPNLYWYRQAAGRGLQLLFYSVGIGQISSEVPQNLSASRPQDRQFILSSKKLLLSDSGFYLCAWSAIGQGSSGANVLTFGAGSRLTVL.

This clone was seen ten or more times. The chain couples TRBV11-2 to TRBJ2-7; 7 bases align to TRBD2. Germline values: CDR1 SGHAT, CDR2 FQNNGV. With V trimmed by 5 bases and J by 3 bases, 7 bases remained unmatched. CDR3 length: 14 residues. CDR3 sequence: CASSDPGLLYEQYF. The CDR3 DNA reads as TGTGCCAGCAGCGACCCGGGACTACTCTACGAGCAGTACTTC.

This clone was seen many times. The rearrangement links TRBV5-1 to TRBJ1-3, with 11 bases fitting TRBD1. This CDR3 region has 16 residues. Germline V gene lookup returns CDR1 SGHRS and CDR2 YFSETQ. Losses at the gene ends were 5 bases for V and 4 bases for J; bases not matched to a gene: 8. The DNA of the CDR3 is TGCGCCAGCAGTTTTCGGACAGGGGGCTTGGGAAACACCATATATTTT. Translated: CASSFRTGGLGNTIYF.

This clone has ten or more counts. The chain recombines TRBV19 with TRBJ2-1; 7 positions agree with TRBD2. Trimming removed 3 bases from V and 9 bases from J; junction bases left unmatched: 11. CDR3 length equals 15 residues. Germline loops: CDR1 LNHDA, CDR2 SQIVND (reference sequence). The CDR3 region has the DNA TGTGCCAGTAGTATTCCTAGCGGTCGACGGGGTGAGCAGTTCTTC. It encodes CASSIPSGRRGEQFF.

This clone has at least ten counts. The chain joins TRBV9 to TRBJ2-7, with 12 positions matching TRBD2. Trimming took 4 bases from V and 2 from J; bases not matched to a gene: 10. The CDR3 runs 17 residues. From germline, CDR1 is SGDLS and CDR2 YYNGEE. CDR3 amino acids: CASSTWTSGITPYEQYF. The DNA of the CDR3 is TGTGCCAGCAGCACATGGACTAGCGGGATTACCCCCTACGAGCAGTACTTC.

This clone was seen many times. V gene TRBV6-5 combines with J gene TRBJ2-7; 7 bases match TRBD2. The junction had 0 bases not matched to a gene; V was cut back by 6 bases and J by 1 base. Germline V gene data show CDR1 as MNHEY and CDR2 as SVGAGI. The CDR3 covers 12 residues. DNA of the CDR3: TGTGCCAGCAGCGGGAGGTCCTACGAGCAGTACTTC. This codes for CASSGRSYEQYF.